The rows below give T cell receptor beta chains drawn from one sample of a study of PD-1 blockade in classical Hodgkin lymphoma. The data were produced by immunoSEQ multiplex PCR, yet TCRdb's version contains in-frame clones alone and is incomplete. The sample holds roughly 10,000 clones, roughly 83% seen once. The starting material was CD4+ T cells from blood, obtained before the fourth cycle of nivolumab. The receptors were gathered from a human donor with classical Hodgkin lymphoma. The CDR3 runs from the conserved cysteine through the conserved F or W. The order of the fields is J gene, CDR3 length, D gene, clone size, V gene, CDR3 protein, CDR3 DNA. D genes are given only for firm matches. Not all rows give a size; the values are once, few, many and, for expanded clones, a class.

>TRBJ1-3|11|-|-|TRBV30
CAWSTGNTIYF
TGTGCCTGGAGTACCGGAAACACCATATATTTT
>TRBJ1-2|15|-|-|TRBV29-1
CSVEDVQPGVYGYTF
TGCAGCGTTGAAGATGTACAGCCCGGGGTATATGGCTACACCTTC
>TRBJ2-6|14|-|-|TRBV30
CAWINRAGANVLTF
TGTGCCTGGATAAATCGAGCCGGGGCCAACGTCCTGACTTTC
>TRBJ2-7|17|-|-|TRBV7-9
CARRPDAQGRYRYEQYF
TGTGCCAGAAGGCCTGATGCACAGGGTCGCTATCGGTACGAGCAGTACTTC
>TRBJ1-5|14|-|-|TRBV2
CASSEHISNQPQHF
TGTGCCAGCAGTGAACACATCAGCAATCAGCCCCAGCATTTT
>TRBJ1-4|13|-|-|TRBV28
CASRSTLEGKLFF
TGTGCCAGCAGGAGCACCCTGGAGGGAAAACTGTTTTTT
>TRBJ1-4|16|-|once|TRBV7-9
CASSLQGGATNEKLFF
TGTGCCAGCAGCTTACAGGGAGGGGCAACTAATGAAAAACTGTTTTTT
>TRBJ2-2|12|-|-|TRBV7-8
CASSLATGELFF
TGTGCCAGCAGCTTAGCCACCGGGGAGCTGTTTTTT
>TRBJ2-7|14|-|-|TRBV6-1
CASSETGYAYEQYF
TGTGCCAGCAGTGAAACAGGCTACGCCTACGAGCAGTACTTC
>TRBJ2-3|14|-|-|TRBV10-3
CAISERPAPDTQYF
TGTGCCATCAGTGAACGACCAGCCCCAGATACGCAGTATTTT
>TRBJ2-7|16|TRBD1|-|TRBV5-1
CASSFGRTGGIDEQYF
TGCGCCAGCAGCTTTGGTCGGACAGGGGGCATCGACGAGCAGTACTTC
>TRBJ1-1|15|TRBD1|few|TRBV6-5
CASSYNWDRDTEAFF
TGTGCCAGCAGTTACAATTGGGACAGGGACACTGAAGCTTTCTTT
>TRBJ1-1|15|-|-|TRBV6-1
CASNKPGRANTEAFF
TGTGCCAGCAACAAACCAGGCAGGGCGAACACTGAAGCTTTCTTT
>TRBJ1-5|14|-|-|TRBV18
CASSPWGGNQPQHF
TGTGCCAGCTCACCATGGGGGGGAAATCAGCCCCAGCATTTT
>TRBJ2-5|18|TRBD2|-|TRBV7-2
CASSTRIAGPTMEKTQYF
TGTGCCAGCAGCACCCGAATAGCGGGACCTACGATGGAAAAGACCCAGTACTTC
>TRBJ2-3|14|TRBD2|-|TRBV7-9
CASTLAGGTDTQYF
TGTGCCAGCACTTTAGCGGGAGGGACAGATACGCAGTATTTT
>TRBJ2-5|15|TRBD2|-|TRBV7-6
CASSFRGGPSETQYF
TGTGCCAGCAGCTTTCGGGGGGGGCCTTCAGAGACCCAGTACTTC
>TRBJ2-7|11|-|once|TRBV19
CASSQGDEQYF
TGTGCCAGTAGTCAAGGGGACGAGCAGTACTTC
>TRBJ1-4|16|TRBD1|-|TRBV9
CASSVGGTAANEKLFF
TGTGCCAGCAGCGTTGGTGGGACAGCCGCTAATGAAAAACTGTTTTTT
>TRBJ2-3|13|TRBD1|-|TRBV10-3
CAITQGAVDTQYF
TGTGCCATCACGCAGGGGGCCGTAGATACGCAGTATTTT
>TRBJ1-6|15|-|once|TRBV15
CATSRETAGSSPLHF
TGTGCCACCAGCAGGGAGACAGCGGGGAGTTCACCCCTCCACTTT
>TRBJ2-1|16|-|-|TRBV25-1
CASSESFGRPRNEQFF
TGTGCCAGCAGTGAATCTTTCGGGAGACCCAGGAATGAGCAGTTCTTC
>TRBJ2-1|14|TRBD1|-|TRBV2
CASGPRTGGVEQFF
TGTGCCAGCGGGCCCCGGACAGGGGGCGTGGAGCAGTTCTTC
>TRBJ2-7|14|TRBD1|-|TRBV7-6
CASSLVRTGGEQYF
TGTGCCAGCAGCTTAGTACGGACAGGGGGAGAGCAGTACTTC
>TRBJ1-2|15|-|-|TRBV6-4
CASSIQFGAGYGYTF
-
>TRBJ2-7|14|-|-|TRBV21-1
CASSAKGSSYEQYF
TGTGCCAGCAGCGCGAAGGGGAGCTCCTACGAGCAGTACTTC